The rows below give T cell receptor beta chains drawn from one sample of a study of CD8 T cells in Susac syndrome. TCRdb reanalysed the immunoSEQ multiplex PCR reads using MiXCR and keeps one entry per CDR3 protein. The repertoire holds over 350,000 distinct CDR3 sequences, with 85% as singletons. The sequencing sample was made of CD8+ T cells from PBMCs. The receptor source for this set is a human donor with multiple sclerosis. The CDR3 runs from the conserved cysteine through the conserved F or W.

V gene	J gene	CDR3 protein
TRBV24-1	TRBJ1-2	CATSDGLTGHDGYTF
TRBV27	TRBJ2-1	CASSFVGAAGSEQFF
TRBV10-3	TRBJ2-3	CAITPSGGDITDTQYF
TRBV7-9	TRBJ2-5	CASSLVEGRGGQETQYF
TRBV7-6	TRBJ1-1	CASSSDVGTEAFF
TRBV5-6	TRBJ2-2	CASSLIQGATGELFF
TRBV11-1	TRBJ1-1	CASSAGTEDWNTEAFF
TRBV4-1	TRBJ2-3	CASSQDNYMTDTQYF
TRBV7-8	TRBJ2-7	CASSYINRGVGSYEQYF
TRBV7-6	TRBJ2-2	CASSYSSGGAGELFF
TRBV29-1	TRBJ2-2	CSVLPGAPNTGELFF
TRBV6-5	TRBJ2-3	CASSYFPGLAGTLTDTQYF
TRBV18	TRBJ1-4	CASSPRDGSWGDEKLFF
TRBV7-2	TRBJ2-6	CASSLTTTSGANVLTF
TRBV29-1	TRBJ1-2	CSVGDNYGYTF
TRBV5-4	TRBJ2-1	CASSLKGLGDEQFF
TRBV4-1	TRBJ2-3	CASSPDSETRDTQYF
TRBV3-1	TRBJ2-1	CASSDNPLGRGAWNEQFF
TRBV12-3/TRBV12-4	TRBJ1-1	CASSYSYTEAFF
TRBV7-9	TRBJ2-2	CADRDYAGELFF
TRBV20-1	TRBJ2-7	CSAATGTNIYEQYF
TRBV4-1	TRBJ1-1	CASSPRLDRGNTEAFF
TRBV5-1	TRBJ2-6	CASSLANSGLGANVLTF
TRBV7-2	TRBJ2-5	CASSLVGGTQETQYF
TRBV28	TRBJ2-5	CASSPPGGRAETQYF
TRBV12-3/TRBV12-4	TRBJ2-7	CASSVPGQMYEQYF
TRBV7-9	TRBJ2-7	CASSLGRTEVPYEQYF
TRBV23-1	TRBJ1-1	CASSHRAFF
TRBV11-2	TRBJ2-7	CASSFEGTYEQYF
TRBV19	TRBJ2-2	CASSIAAGTGELFF
TRBV19	TRBJ2-7	CASRDRDVSEQYF
TRBV20-1	TRBJ2-1	CSALAVSEQFF
TRBV5-6	TRBJ2-2	CASRINPVRGTGELFF
TRBV10-2	TRBJ2-5	CASSSQGSQETQYF
TRBV5-1	TRBJ1-4	CASSLLQRNEKLFF
TRBV19	TRBJ2-1	CASSPSGGPRDEQFF
TRBV7-8	TRBJ2-5	CASSFSRRYQETQYF
TRBV27	TRBJ1-6	CASSLFSGQYWPLHF
TRBV7-2	TRBJ2-5	CAGAAGGILMYQETQYF
TRBV10-1	TRBJ2-2	CASSDGSGQGRTGELFF
TRBV30	TRBJ1-1	CATRPGGGTEAFF
TRBV4-1	TRBJ1-6	CDSSQETENSPLHF
TRBV29-1	TRBJ2-3	CSVEEYGLAPKGDTQYF
TRBV13	TRBJ2-1	CASSSRGPEQFF
TRBV28	TRBJ2-7	CASSFSTDRSYEQYF
TRBV20-1	TRBJ2-1	CSAKDSGTYNEQFF
TRBV27	TRBJ2-3	CASSLSSGRPDTQYF
TRBV10-3	TRBJ2-7	CAISAGLAGGTYEQYF
TRBV5-1	TRBJ2-3	CASSLGTFSDTQYF